The rows below give T cell receptor beta chains drawn from one sample of a study of T cell responses to AZD1222 COVID-19 vaccine. Generated by immunoSEQ multiplex PCR, the TCRdb table keeps only in-frame clones and is missing some. The sample yields just under 90,000 clones, around 90% seen once. Specimen: peripheral blood, collected on day 0 of MenACWY control vaccination. The origin of the receptors is an adult in good health. The CDR3 runs from the conserved cysteine through the conserved F or W. A D gene is named only where the DNA matches it firmly. Not every row has a clone size; where given, it reads once, few, many or a size class.

TRBD2	TRBV6-2/TRBV6-3	NA	TRBJ2-1	15	TGTGCCAGCAGTCAACTCGGACTAGCGGTCCCTGAGCAGTTCTTC	CASSQLGLAVPEQFF
NA	TRBV19	NA	TRBJ1-1	16	TGTGCCAGTAGTCCCAACCTCGGCCACATGAACACTGAAGCTTTCTTT	CASSPNLGHMNTEAFF
NA	TRBV7-3	once	TRBJ2-1	15	TGTGCCAGCAGCTTACAGGGCCTCTCCTACAATGAGCAGTTCTTC	CASSLQGLSYNEQFF
NA	TRBV6-6	NA	TRBJ2-3	12	TGTGCCAGCAGTTACCTCGGAGATACGCAGTATTTT	CASSYLGDTQYF
NA	TRBV4-1	NA	TRBJ2-1	16	TGCGCCAGCAGCCAAGATAGGCGGGGGCCCTACAATGAGCAGTTCTTC	CASSQDRRGPYNEQFF
NA	TRBV5-8	NA	TRBJ2-7	14	TGTGCCAGCAGCTTTGGGATAGCTATTAAGGGGCAGTACTTC	CASSFGIAIKGQYF
NA	TRBV28	NA	TRBJ2-7	15	TGTGCCAGCAGTCCCCCAGGGAGGGGACACTACGAGCAGTACTTC	CASSPPGRGHYEQYF
NA	TRBV19	NA	TRBJ1-5	14	TGTGCCACCTCGTTACAGGCCTGGGATCAGCCCCAGCATTTT	CATSLQAWDQPQHF
TRBD1	TRBV5-6	NA	TRBJ1-1	15	TGTGCCAGCAGCTCCTCCGGGACAGGGGGGACTGAAGCTTTCTTT	CASSSSGTGGTEAFF
NA	TRBV5-1	once	TRBJ1-3	15	TGCGCCAGCTGTTTTGAGGACTGCCTTGGAAACACCATATATTTT	CASCFEDCLGNTIYF
NA	TRBV9	NA	TRBJ1-5	15	TGTGCCAGCAGCGTAGGACCGGAGCGGAATCAGCCCCAGCATTTT	CASSVGPERNQPQHF